The 7 T cell receptor beta chains in this list originate from one sample, sequenced in a study of T cell responses to AZD1222 COVID-19 vaccine. TCRdb keeps only in-frame clones here, not all; method: immunoSEQ multiplex PCR. In the table there are 100,000 to 130,000 clones, roughly 90% of which are singletons. The specimen comprised peripheral blood, sampled on day 0 of AZD1222 vaccination. These receptors were collected from an adult in good health.

V gene TRBV19 combines with J gene TRBJ2-7; D may match TRBD1 or TRBD2 (6 bases each). Germline V gene lookup returns CDR1 LNHDA and CDR2 SQIVND (reference sequence). This CDR3 region has 16 residues. With 4 bases removed from V and 0 bases from J, the gap between germline ends came to 16 bases. The CDR3 DNA is TGTGCCAGTAGTACCCAGGGCCGGGGGCTCTCCTACGAGCAGTACTTC. It is translated as CASSTQGRGLSYEQYF.

The chain is built from TRBV28 and TRBJ2-5; D is unresolved. The ends were cut back, 10 bases at V and 1 base at J, with 13 bases in the middle. Germline assignment: CDR1 MDHEN and CDR2 SYDVKM. The CDR3 runs to 13 residues. The CDR3 is CATRQPPQETQYF. The CDR3 nucleotides read TGTGCCACCCGACAACCACCCCAAGAGACCCAGTACTTC.

This chain links TRBV25-1 with TRBJ1-4; no firm D call. The CDR3 runs to 16 residues. Germline V gene data show CDR1 as MGHDK and CDR2 as SYGVNS. V was cut by 4 bases and J by 5 bases, with 17 bases left in between. CDR3 DNA sequence: TGTGCCAGCAGTGCCGGCCCGGCAGCCGGGAATGAAAAACTGTTTTTT. It yields the protein CASSAGPAAGNEKLFF.

J is TRBJ2-5 and V is TRBV24-1; D could derive from TRBD1 or TRBD2 (5 bases each). The CDR3 has 14 residues. CDR1 is KGHDR and CDR2 is SFDVKD in the germline V gene. Trimming left V 5 bases short and J 4 bases short, with 13 bases between. Here the CDR3 reads CATSAPGPLETQYF. For the CDR3, the DNA is TGTGCCACCAGTGCCCCGGGACCTTTAGAGACCCAGTACTTC.

V and J are TRBV14 and TRBJ1-2; maybe TRBD1 (6 bases). Trimming took 4 bases from V and 8 from J, leaving 17 bases between them. The CDR3 is 14 residues long. Germline V gene lookup returns CDR1 SGHDN and CDR2 FVKESK. The CDR3 nucleotides read TGTGCCAGCAGCCTTACCCAGGGGTTTTACGGCTACACCTTC. It yields the protein CASSLTQGFYGYTF.

V gene TRBV28 combines with J gene TRBJ1-2; possible D gene TRBD1, 6 bases. This CDR3 spans 12 amino acids. The germline V gene has CDR1 MDHEN and CDR2 SYDVKM. Trimming pared 4 bases from V and 7 bases from J, leaving 10 bases between. DNA of the CDR3: TGTGCCAGCAGTTCGGGGGGGCGTGGCTACACCTTC. Encoded protein: CASSSGGRGYTF.

The chain has TRBV19 and TRBJ1-5; weak D call: TRBD1 (6 bases). The CDR3 sequence is 16 residues long. Trimming removed 4 bases at V and 4 bases at J, with 17 bases between. Germline V gene sequence: CDR1 LNHDA, CDR2 SQIVND (reference sequence). The CDR3 protein is CASSTGWAGVNQPQHF. For the CDR3, the DNA is TGTGCCAGTAGTACGGGATGGGCAGGGGTAAATCAGCCCCAGCATTTT. The full variable domain, its missing parts supplied by reference TRBV19 and TRBJ1-5, is DGGITQSPKYLFRKEGQNVTLSCEQNLNHDAMYWYRQDPGQGLRLIYYSQIVNDFQKGDIAEGYSVSREKKESFPLTVTSAQKNPTAFYLCASSTGWAGVNQPQHFGDGTRLSIL.